This T cell receptor (beta chain) was captured in a study of beta chain features in type 1 diabetes. Study-wide results and caveats: All four CD4+ subsets from Type 1 diabetes patients carried moderately but significantly shorter TCRB CDR3s.

In the case of this clone: The target antigen is unknown.

CDR3 length: 17 amino acids. Losses at the gene ends were 1 base for V and 2 bases for J; bases not matched to a gene: 5. Germline CDR1 reads ENHRY; CDR2 reads SYGVKD. All of the isolated RNA was reverse transcribed, so expressed TCRB transcripts were sequenced. Profiled with immunoSEQ multiplex PCR; TCRdb holds only in-frame clones, not every one. The data contain around 15,000 clones, 69% of them singletons. The authors sorted CD4+ naive, central memory, regulatory and stem cell-like memory cells via CD45RO/CCR7/CD25/CD127/CD95/CD27. The sequence derives from a man aged 25-45 years with type 1 diabetes. The V gene is TRBV10-3, the J gene TRBJ2-2; 9 nucleotides match TRBD2. Sequencing was carried out using Tregs from blood. The CDR3 here is CAISELAGALNTGELFF. CDR3 in DNA: TGTGCCATCAGTGAGTTAGCGGGAGCCCTAAACACCGGGGAGCTGTTTTTT.